The 19 T cell receptor beta chains below all came from one sample that was sequenced in a study of blood T cells in healthy people across ages. Primers used in a second PCR of about 7 to 12 cycles were a sample-barcoded 5' primer and a J-beta primer mix. TCRdb re-derived calls from the 5' RACE reads in MiXCR, one entry per CDR3 protein. The sample yields fewer than 800,000 distinct CDR3 sequences, roughly 50% seen once. Sequenced input: blood. These TCRs come from a woman in her sixties or seventies in good health.

The chain is built from TRBV7-2 and TRBJ2-1; 11 bases map to TRBD2. The V and J ends lost 1 base and 4 bases, in that order; junction bases with no gene match: 6. There are 17 residues in the CDR3. Germline assignment: CDR1 SGHTA and CDR2 FQGNSA. The CDR3: CASSLVLLAGEYNEQFF. Written as DNA, the CDR3 is TGTGCCAGCAGCTTAGTACTACTAGCGGGGGAATACAATGAGCAGTTCTTC.

There are many counts of this clonotype. The chain has TRBV5-1 and TRBJ2-1; 9 positions match TRBD1. The CDR3 consists of 18 residues. The ends lost 2 bases at V and 0 bases at J; junction bases unmatched: 9. The germline V gene has CDR1 SGHRS and CDR2 YFSETQ. The CDR3 loop is CASSFGQGYPYSYNEQFF. CDR3 coding DNA: TGCGCCAGCAGCTTCGGACAGGGGTACCCTTACTCCTACAATGAGCAGTTCTTC.

The gene calls are TRBV29-1 and TRBJ2-3, with 11 nucleotides matching TRBD2. CDR3 length equals 16 residues. Germline V gene sequence: CDR1 SQVTM, CDR2 ANQGSEA. J gave up 6 bases and V 1 base, and 9 bases lay outside the gene matches. The CDR3 DNA reads TGCAGCGTTGAAGGCGGGGTAGCGGGAGGGAGTGATACGCAGTATTTT. Residues: CSVEGGVAGGSDTQYF.

The CDR3, as DNA: TGCAGTGCTAGGGGAGGTAGCGGGATAAAGTGGCCCCTAGAGAATGAGCAGTTCTTC. Its protein product is CSARGGSGIKWPLENEQFF. The chain employs TRBV20-1 and TRBJ2-1; 8 bases map to TRBD2. V lost 3 bases, J lost 7 bases, and 23 bases stayed unmatched. The CDR3 contains 19 residues. The germline V gene encodes CDR1 DFQATT and CDR2 SNEGSKA (reference sequence).

This clonotype was detected only a few times. The chain recombines TRBV4-3 with TRBJ2-5; tentative D call: TRBD1 (5 bases). From germline, CDR1 is LGHNA and CDR2 YSLEER. The length of the CDR3 is 17 residues. Trimming removed 0 bases at V and 0 bases at J, with 14 bases between. This CDR3 reads CASSQDLRQYYQETQYF. In nucleotides, the CDR3 is TGCGCCAGCAGCCAAGATTTGAGACAGTACTACCAAGAGACCCAGTACTTC.

The chain couples TRBV20-1 to TRBJ2-1, with 7 nucleotides matching TRBD2. Gene TRBJ2-7 matches the end of the DNA better, so the J call may be wrong. CDR3 length: 18 amino acids. Germline values: CDR1 DFQATT, CDR2 SNEGSKA (reference sequence). The CDR3 coding sequence is TGCAGTGCTAGACACTACGGGGCCAAGCTAGCGGCCTCCTACGAGCAGTACTTC. Translating it yields CSARHYGAKLAASYEQYF.

The chain has TRBV20-1 and TRBJ2-7, with D tentatively TRBD1 (6 bases). The CDR3 consists of 15 residues. V dropped 6 bases and J dropped 0 bases, with 18 bases sitting between them. Germline V CDR1 and CDR2: DFQATT, SNEGSKA (reference sequence). For the CDR3, the DNA is TGCAGTGCCCACACCAGGGGCGAAAGCTCCTACGAGCAGTACTTC. Protein sequence: CSAHTRGESSYEQYF.

V and J are TRBV5-1 and TRBJ2-3; possible D gene TRBD1, 6 bases. CDR1 SGHRS and CDR2 YFSETQ come from the germline V gene. The CDR3 consists of 15 residues. The ends were cut back, 3 bases at V and 3 bases at J, with 14 bases in the middle. The CDR3 nucleotides read TGCGCCAGCAGCTCCCAGGGGTTAAGTACAGATACGCAGTATTTT. Protein product: CASSSQGLSTDTQYF.

This clonotype appeared a single time. The gene calls are TRBV7-8 and TRBJ1-6, with TRBD1 matching 7 bases. This CDR3 spans 14 amino acids. V was clipped by 4 bases and J by 5 bases; unmatched bases: 2. The germline CDR1 and CDR2 sequences are SGHVS and FQNEAQ. CDR3 DNA sequence: TGTGCCAGCAGCTCGCAGGGGGATAATTCACCCCTCCACTTT. It is translated as CASSSQGDNSPLHF.

The rearrangement links TRBV27 to TRBJ2-1; 7 nucleotides match TRBD1. The CDR3 is 19 amino acids. V dropped 5 bases and J dropped 1; count of bases not matched to a gene: 17. CDR1 is MNHEY, CDR2 SMNVEV, per germline (reference sequence). CDR3 region: CASSLPPDRVILSYNEQFF. DNA of the CDR3: TGTGCCAGCAGTCTCCCCCCCGACAGGGTAATTTTATCCTACAATGAGCAGTTCTTC.

This clonotype was picked up a small number of times. The chain combines TRBV7-2 with TRBJ2-2, with TRBD1 matching 8 bases. The germline gives CDR1 SGHTA, CDR2 FQGNSA. Trimming at V came to 8 bases and at J to 5 bases, leaving 4 bases not matched to a gene. The CDR3 totals 13 residues. The CDR3 DNA sequence: TGTGCCAGCCGACAGGGGCAGACCGGGGAGCTGTTTTTT. Translating gives CASRQGQTGELFF.

This clonotype appeared a few times. The chain has TRBV28 and TRBJ1-1, with 7 positions matching TRBD1. This CDR3 has 13 residues. Unmatched junction bases numbered 4, after V lost 6 bases and J lost 3 bases. CDR1 and CDR2 from the germline V gene are MDHEN and SYDVKM. CDR3 sequence (DNA): TGTGCCAGCAGGGAACAGGGGTACACTGAAGCTTTCTTT. Its protein product is CASREQGYTEAFF.

V gene TRBV28 combines with J gene TRBJ2-1; 7 bases align to TRBD2. V lost 6 bases and J lost 4; bases outside the gene matches: 12. CDR1 MDHEN and CDR2 SYDVKM come from the germline V gene. The CDR3 is 16 amino acids. The CDR3 is CASRSLAGINYNEQFF. In nucleotides, the CDR3 is TGTGCCAGCAGATCATTAGCGGGTATTAATTACAATGAGCAGTTCTTC. Filled out from reference TRBV28 and TRBJ2-1, the complete variable domain reads DVKVTQSSRYLVKRTGEKVFLECVQDMDHENMFWYRQDPGLGLRLIYFSYDVKMKEKGDIPEGYSVSREKKERFSLILESASTNQTSMYLCASRSLAGINYNEQFFGPGTRLTVL.

This clonotype appeared a few times. The chain joins TRBV20-1 to TRBJ1-4; D is unclear. The germline V and J ends were trimmed by 5 bases and 5 bases, with 15 bases remaining between them. Germline V gene data show CDR1 as DFQATT and CDR2 as SNEGSKA (reference sequence). The CDR3 spans 14 residues. CDR3 DNA sequence: TGCAGTGCTGGAGTGTTGGGATGGAATGAAAAACTGTTTTTT. It translates to CSAGVLGWNEKLFF.

This clonotype was counted only a few times. The rearrangement joins TRBV10-3 to TRBJ2-1; tentatively, D is TRBD1 or TRBD2 (5 bases each). Germline V gene sequence: CDR1 ENHRY, CDR2 SYGVKD. V gave up 6 bases and J gave up 4 bases, with 16 bases separating them. The CDR3 is 15 residues long. CDR3 protein: CAISGTPRFYNEQFF. CDR3 nucleotides: TGTGCCATCAGCGGGACCCCGAGGTTTTACAATGAGCAGTTCTTC.

V and J are TRBV9 and TRBJ2-5; TRBD2 aligns across 10 bases. The germline CDR1 and CDR2 sequences are SGDLS and YYNGEE. This CDR3 has 17 residues. V gave up 3 bases and J gave up 5 bases; unmatched junction bases: 13. The CDR3 sequence: CASSGSPGLAGVETQYF. DNA of the CDR3: TGTGCCAGCAGCGGAAGCCCCGGCCTAGCGGGAGTTGAGACCCAGTACTTC.

This clonotype is a singleton in its sample. The rearrangement joins TRBV7-2 to TRBJ2-7; a weak D match, TRBD2 (6 bases). The CDR3 has 13 amino acids. Germline V CDR1 and CDR2: SGHTA, FQGNSA. V lost 6 bases, J lost 7 bases, and 16 bases lay in between. CDR3 nucleotide sequence: TGTGCCAGCAGGATCGGACTAAACAATGAGCAGTACTTC. Its protein is CASRIGLNNEQYF.

V usage is TRBV7-3 and J usage is TRBJ2-7, with TRBD1 as a possible D gene (6 bases). The J call may be in error: the DNA end matches TRBJ2-4 better. This CDR3 comprises 13 residues. Germline V gene lookup returns CDR1 SGHTA and CDR2 FQGTGA. As DNA, the CDR3 is TGTGCCAGCAGTCGTACAGGGTCTGACATTCAGTACTTC. It codes for CASSRTGSDIQYF.

This chain connects TRBV7-9 to TRBJ2-4; 8 bases match TRBD2. The assigned J gene may be wrong: the sequence end matches TRBJ2-7 better. Germline assignment: CDR1 SEHNR and CDR2 FQNEAQ (reference sequence). The length of the CDR3 is 15 residues. In DNA form, the CDR3 reads TGTGCCAGCAGCAAGCTAGCGGGTGATGAGGACGAGCAGTACTTC. Translation gives CASSKLAGDEDEQYF.